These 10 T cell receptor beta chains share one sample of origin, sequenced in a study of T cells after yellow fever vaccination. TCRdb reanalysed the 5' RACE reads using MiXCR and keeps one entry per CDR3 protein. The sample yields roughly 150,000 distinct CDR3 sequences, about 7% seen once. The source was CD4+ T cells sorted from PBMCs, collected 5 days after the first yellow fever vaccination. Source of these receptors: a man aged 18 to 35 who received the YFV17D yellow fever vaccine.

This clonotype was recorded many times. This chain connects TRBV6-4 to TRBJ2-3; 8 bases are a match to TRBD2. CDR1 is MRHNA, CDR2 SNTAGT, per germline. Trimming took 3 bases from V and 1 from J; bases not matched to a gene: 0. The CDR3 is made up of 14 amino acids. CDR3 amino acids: CASSEAGGTDTQYF. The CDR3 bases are TGTGCCAGCAGTGAAGCGGGGGGCACAGATACGCAGTATTTT.

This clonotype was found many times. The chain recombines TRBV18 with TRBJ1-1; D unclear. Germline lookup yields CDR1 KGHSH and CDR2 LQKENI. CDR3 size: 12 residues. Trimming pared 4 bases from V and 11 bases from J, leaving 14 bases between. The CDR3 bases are TGTGCCAGCTCACTTCAACATGACAACGCTTTCTTT. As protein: CASSLQHDNAFF.

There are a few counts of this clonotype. CDR3 loop: CASSDRLPGDTQYF. Written as DNA, the CDR3 is TGTGCCAGCAGTGATCGGCTACCTGGGGATACGCAGTATTTT. V gene TRBV25-1 combines with J gene TRBJ2-3; no clear D gene. Per germline, CDR1 MGHDK and CDR2 SYGVNS. V was pared by 3 bases and J by 6 bases, with 13 bases between. CDR3 length equals 14 residues.

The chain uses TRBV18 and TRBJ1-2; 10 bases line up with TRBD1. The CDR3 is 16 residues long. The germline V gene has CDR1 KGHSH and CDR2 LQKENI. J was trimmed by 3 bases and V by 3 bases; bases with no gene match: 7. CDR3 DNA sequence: TGTGCCAGCTCACCGGGACAGGGGACAGACTACTATGGCTACACCTTC. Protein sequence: CASSPGQGTDYYGYTF.

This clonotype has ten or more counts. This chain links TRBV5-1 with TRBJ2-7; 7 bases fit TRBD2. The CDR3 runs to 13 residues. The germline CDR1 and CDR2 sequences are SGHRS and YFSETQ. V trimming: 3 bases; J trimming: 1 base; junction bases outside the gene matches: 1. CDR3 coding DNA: TGCGCCAGCAGCTACGGGGGGTCCTACGAGCAGTACTTC. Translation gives CASSYGGSYEQYF.

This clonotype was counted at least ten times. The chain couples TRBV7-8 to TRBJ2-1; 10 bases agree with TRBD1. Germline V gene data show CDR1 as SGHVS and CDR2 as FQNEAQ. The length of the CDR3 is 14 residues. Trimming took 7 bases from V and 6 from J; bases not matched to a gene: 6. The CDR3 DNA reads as TGTGCCAGCACAGTCCGACAGGGGGCCAATGAGCAGTTCTTC. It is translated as CASTVRQGANEQFF.

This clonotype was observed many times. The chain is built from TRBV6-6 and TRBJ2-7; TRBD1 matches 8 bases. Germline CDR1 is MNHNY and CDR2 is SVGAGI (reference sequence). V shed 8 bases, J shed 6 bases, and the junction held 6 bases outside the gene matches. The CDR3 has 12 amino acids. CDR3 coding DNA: TGTGCCAGCTGCCTACAGGGGGGCGAGCAGTACGTC. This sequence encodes CASCLQGGEQYV.

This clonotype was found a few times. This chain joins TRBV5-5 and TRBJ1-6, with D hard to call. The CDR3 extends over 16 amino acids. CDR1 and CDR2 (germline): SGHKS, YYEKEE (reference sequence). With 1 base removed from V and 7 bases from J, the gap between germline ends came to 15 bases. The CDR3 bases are TGTGCCAGCAGCTTGTGGGCCGACCCCGGGAATTCACCCCTCCACTTT. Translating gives CASSLWADPGNSPLHF.

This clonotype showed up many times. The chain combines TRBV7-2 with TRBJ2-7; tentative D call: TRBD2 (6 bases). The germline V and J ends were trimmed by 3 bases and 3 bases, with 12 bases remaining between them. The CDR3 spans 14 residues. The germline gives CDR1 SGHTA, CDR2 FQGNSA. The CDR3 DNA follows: TGTGCCAGCAGCTTTTTAGCGGTGGGCTACGAGCAGTACTTC. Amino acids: CASSFLAVGYEQYF.

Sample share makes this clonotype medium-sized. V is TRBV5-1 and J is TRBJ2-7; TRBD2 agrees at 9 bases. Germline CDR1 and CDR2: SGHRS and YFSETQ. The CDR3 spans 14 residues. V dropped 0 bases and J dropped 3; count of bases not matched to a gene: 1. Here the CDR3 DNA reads TGCGCCAGCAGCTTGGAGACTAGCGGCTACGAGCAGTACTTC. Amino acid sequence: CASSLETSGYEQYF.